The 13 T cell receptor beta chains presented below share a single source sample, sequenced in a study of CD8 T cells in Susac syndrome. Reverse transcription of roughly 0.5 to 1 ug RNA used random hexamers. TCRdb fed the immunoSEQ multiplex PCR reads into MiXCR, producing one record per CDR3 protein. The sample has 160,000 or so distinct CDR3 sequences; about 95% are singletons. Sequencing input: CD8+ T cells from PBMCs. Receptor source: a human donor with multiple sclerosis.

This clonotype has just one count. The gene calls are TRBV20-1 and TRBJ2-3; 13 positions match TRBD2. The CDR3 totals 15 residues. Germline V gene sequence: CDR1 DFQATT, CDR2 SNEGSKA (reference sequence). Germline trimming cut 3 bases from V and 4 bases from J; bases unmatched to any gene: 4. The CDR3 DNA reads as TGCAGTGCTAGTTCCGGGACTAGCGGGGCAGATACGCAGTATTTT. This gives the protein CSASSGTSGADTQYF.

The chain employs TRBV9 and TRBJ2-5; 8 bases map to TRBD1. With 0 bases clipped from V and 5 bases from J, the junction kept 3 bases outside the gene matches. The CDR3 length is 14 residues. The germline CDR1 and CDR2 sequences are SGDLS and YYNGEE. The CDR3 loop reads CASSVAYRGETQYF. Here the CDR3 DNA reads TGTGCCAGCAGCGTAGCTTACAGGGGGGAGACCCAGTACTTC.

This chain uses TRBV20-1 with TRBJ1-2, with 7 bases lining up with TRBD1. Germline CDR1 and CDR2: DFQATT and SNEGSKA (reference sequence). V lost 5 bases to trimming and J lost 8 bases; unmatched junction nucleotides: 14. The CDR3 sequence is 14 residues long. In nucleotides, the CDR3 is TGCAGTGCTCCAAACCGACAGGGAGGTCGCGGCTACACCTTC. This sequence encodes CSAPNRQGGRGYTF.

The V and J genes are TRBV27 and TRBJ2-1; TRBD2 matches at 9 bases. Germline V gene lookup returns CDR1 MNHEY and CDR2 SMNVEV (reference sequence). The CDR3 runs 15 residues. Losses at the gene ends were 7 bases for V and 7 bases for J; bases not matched to a gene: 11. For the CDR3, the DNA is TGTGCCAGCAACCGTGGGAGCGGGGGGTGGAATGAGCAGTTCTTC. Protein sequence: CASNRGSGGWNEQFF.

The sample holds one count of this clonotype. The chain employs TRBV5-6 and TRBJ2-7, with TRBD2 matching 8 bases. This CDR3 has 15 residues. V gave up 0 bases and J gave up 0 bases; unmatched junction bases: 2. Germline assignment: CDR1 SGHDT and CDR2 YYEEEE. CDR3 amino acids: CASSLGRGASYEQYF. The CDR3 coding sequence is TGTGCCAGCAGCTTGGGGCGGGGGGCCTCCTACGAGCAGTACTTC.

The chain combines TRBV9 with TRBJ2-1; TRBD2 agrees at 8 bases. The CDR3 consists of 15 residues. Germline V CDR1 and CDR2: SGDLS, YYNGEE. V lost 4 bases, J lost 5 bases, and 8 bases stayed unmatched. In DNA, the CDR3 is TGTGCCAGCAGCATTAGCGGGGAGGTACACAATGAGCAGTTCTTC. Translation: CASSISGEVHNEQFF.

The count of this clonotype is one. This chain uses TRBV11-2 with TRBJ1-2; 9 bases line up with TRBD1. Germline CDR1 reads SGHAT; CDR2 reads FQNNGV. Trimming cost V 3 bases and J 4 bases; bases outside gene matches: 9. The CDR3 has 16 amino acids. This CDR3 is CASSFVPGQGSYGYTF. In DNA form, the CDR3 reads TGTGCCAGCAGCTTCGTTCCGGGACAGGGATCCTATGGCTACACCTTC.

This chain joins TRBV12-3 or TRBV12-4 and TRBJ2-1; D might be TRBD1 or TRBD2, each matching 5 bases. The CDR3 is 16 amino acids. V lost 0 bases and J 6 bases, leaving 15 bases between the germline ends. CDR3 coding DNA: TGTGCCAGCAGTTTAGCGGGGGTTCTCCTGGGCAATGAGCAGTTCTTC. It is translated as CASSLAGVLLGNEQFF.

The CDR3 region is CAWSEGMVAGEETQYF. CDR3 sequence (DNA): TGTGCCTGGAGTGAGGGAATGGTAGCGGGGGAGGAGACCCAGTACTTC. The chain couples TRBV30 to TRBJ2-5; 9 bases are shared with TRBD2. V shed 1 base, J shed 5 bases, and the junction held 11 bases outside the gene matches. CDR1 is GTSNPN, CDR2 SVGIG, per germline (reference sequence). The CDR3 totals 16 residues.

This clonotype was recorded once. V is TRBV13 and J is TRBJ2-1; 7 bases are shared with TRBD2. V lost 4 bases and J lost 5; bases outside the gene matches: 5. Germline V gene data show CDR1 as PRHDT and CDR2 as FYEKMQ (reference sequence). CDR3 size: 14 residues. CDR3 coding DNA: TGTGCCAGCAGCTCTACGGGGGGAGACAATGAGCAGTTCTTC. Amino acids: CASSSTGGDNEQFF.

This clonotype was detected once. The V gene is TRBV13, the J gene TRBJ1-3; no definite D call. This CDR3 has 15 amino acids. V shed 2 bases and J shed 4 bases, with 12 bases lying between them. Germline values: CDR1 PRHDT, CDR2 FYEKMQ (reference sequence). DNA for the CDR3: TGTGCCAGCAGCTTACGGGGTTCGGAGGGAAACACCATATATTTT. It translates to CASSLRGSEGNTIYF.

This sequence joins TRBV19 and TRBJ1-1; D not certain. CDR1 is LNHDA and CDR2 is SQIVND in the germline V gene (reference sequence). The CDR3 covers 14 residues. V was trimmed by 1 base and J by 3 bases, leaving 9 bases between them. The CDR3 loop is CASSIAGGDTEAFF. The DNA of the CDR3 is TGTGCCAGTAGTATAGCCGGCGGGGACACTGAAGCTTTCTTT.

This chain connects TRBV6-5 to TRBJ2-7, with D maybe TRBD1 (5 bases). The CDR3 has 12 residues. Germline CDR1 MNHEY, CDR2 SVGAGI. The V end lost 2 bases, the J end lost 5 bases, and 7 bases lay between the germline ends. CDR3 sequence: CASSYQGNEQYF. For the CDR3, the DNA is TGTGCCAGCAGTTACCAGGGAAACGAGCAGTACTTC.